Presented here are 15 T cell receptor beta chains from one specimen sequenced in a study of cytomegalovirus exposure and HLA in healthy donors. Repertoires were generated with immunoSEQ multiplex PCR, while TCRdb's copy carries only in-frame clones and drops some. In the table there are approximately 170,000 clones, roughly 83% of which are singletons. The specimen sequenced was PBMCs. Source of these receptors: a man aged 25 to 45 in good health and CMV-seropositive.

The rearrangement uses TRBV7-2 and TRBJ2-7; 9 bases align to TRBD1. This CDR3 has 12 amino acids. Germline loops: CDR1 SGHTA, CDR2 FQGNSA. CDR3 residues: CACRDRAYEQYF. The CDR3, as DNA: TGTGCTTGCCGGGACAGGGCGTACGAGCAGTACTTC.

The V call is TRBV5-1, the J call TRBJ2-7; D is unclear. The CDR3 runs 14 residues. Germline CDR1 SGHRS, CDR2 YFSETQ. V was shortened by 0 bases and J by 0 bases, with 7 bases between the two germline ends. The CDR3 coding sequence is TGCGCCAGCAGCTTGGACAGAGACTCCTACGAGCAGTACTTC. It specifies CASSLDRDSYEQYF.

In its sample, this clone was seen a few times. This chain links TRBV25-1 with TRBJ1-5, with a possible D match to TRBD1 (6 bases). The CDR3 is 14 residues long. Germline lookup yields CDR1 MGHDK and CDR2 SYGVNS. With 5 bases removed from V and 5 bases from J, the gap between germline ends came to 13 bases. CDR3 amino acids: CASSSTGRDQPQHF. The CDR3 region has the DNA TGTGCCAGCAGTTCCACAGGGAGGGATCAGCCCCAGCATTTT.

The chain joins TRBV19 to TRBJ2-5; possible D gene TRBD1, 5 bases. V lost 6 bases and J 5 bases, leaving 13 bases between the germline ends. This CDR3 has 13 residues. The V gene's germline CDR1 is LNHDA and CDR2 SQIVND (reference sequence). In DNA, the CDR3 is TGTGCCAGTAGGTTGGGGCCTCGGGAGACCCAGTACTTC. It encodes CASRLGPRETQYF.

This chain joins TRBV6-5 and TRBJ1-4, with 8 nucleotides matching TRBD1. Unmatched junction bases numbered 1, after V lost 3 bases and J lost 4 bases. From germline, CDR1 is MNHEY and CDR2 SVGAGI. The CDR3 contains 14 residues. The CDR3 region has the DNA TGTGCCAGCAGTTATGGACAGGGTAATGAAAAACTGTTTTTT. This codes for CASSYGQGNEKLFF.

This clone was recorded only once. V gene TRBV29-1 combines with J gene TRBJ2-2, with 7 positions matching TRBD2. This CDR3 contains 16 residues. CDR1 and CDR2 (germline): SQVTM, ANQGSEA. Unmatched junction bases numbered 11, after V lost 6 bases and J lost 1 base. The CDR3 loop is CSVKQTSRQNTGELFF. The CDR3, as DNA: TGCAGCGTGAAACAGACTAGCCGACAGAACACCGGGGAGCTGTTTTTT.

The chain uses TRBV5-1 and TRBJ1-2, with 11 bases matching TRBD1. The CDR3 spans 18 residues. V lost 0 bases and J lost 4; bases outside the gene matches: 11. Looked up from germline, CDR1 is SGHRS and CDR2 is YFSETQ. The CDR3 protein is CASSLEGQGGPIGYGYTF. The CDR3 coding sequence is TGCGCCAGCAGCTTGGAGGGACAGGGGGGCCCCATTGGCTATGGCTACACCTTC.

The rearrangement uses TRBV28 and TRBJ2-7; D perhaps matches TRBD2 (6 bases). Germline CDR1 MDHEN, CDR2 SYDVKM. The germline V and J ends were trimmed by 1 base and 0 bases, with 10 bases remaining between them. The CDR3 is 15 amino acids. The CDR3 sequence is CASSLSGGGSYEQYF. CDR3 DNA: TGTGCCAGCAGTTTATCTGGGGGAGGCTCCTACGAGCAGTACTTC.

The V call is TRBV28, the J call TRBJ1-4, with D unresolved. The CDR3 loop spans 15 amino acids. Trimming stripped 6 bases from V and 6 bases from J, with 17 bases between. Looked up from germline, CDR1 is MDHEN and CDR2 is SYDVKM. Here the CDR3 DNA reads TGTGCCAGCAGAGCTAACACCTGGAGGGATGAAAAACTGTTTTTT. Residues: CASRANTWRDEKLFF.

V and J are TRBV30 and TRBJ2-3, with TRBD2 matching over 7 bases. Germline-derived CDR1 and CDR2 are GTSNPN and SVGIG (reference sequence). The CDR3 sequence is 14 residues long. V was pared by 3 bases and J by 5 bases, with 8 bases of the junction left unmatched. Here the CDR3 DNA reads TGTGCCTGGAGACCCCAGCGGGACCAAGATACGCAGTATTTT. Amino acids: CAWRPQRDQDTQYF.

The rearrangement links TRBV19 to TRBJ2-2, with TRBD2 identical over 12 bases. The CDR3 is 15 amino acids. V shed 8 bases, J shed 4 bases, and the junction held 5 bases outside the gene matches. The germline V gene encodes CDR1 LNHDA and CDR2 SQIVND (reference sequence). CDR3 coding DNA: TGTGCCAGTGCCCTAGCGGGAGGGGTCACCGGGGAGCTGTTTTTT. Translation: CASALAGGVTGELFF. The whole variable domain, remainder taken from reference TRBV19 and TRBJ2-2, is DGGITQSPKYLFRKEGQNVTLSCEQNLNHDAMYWYRQDPGQGLRLIYYSQIVNDFQKGDIAEGYSVSREKKESFPLTVTSAQKNPTAFYLCASALAGGVTGELFFGEGSRLTVL.

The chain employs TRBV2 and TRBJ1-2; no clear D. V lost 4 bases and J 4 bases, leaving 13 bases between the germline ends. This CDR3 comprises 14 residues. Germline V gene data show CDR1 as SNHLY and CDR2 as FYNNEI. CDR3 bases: TGTGCCAGCAGTGGGGCCAGCTACTTCTATGGCTACACCTTC. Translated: CASSGASYFYGYTF.

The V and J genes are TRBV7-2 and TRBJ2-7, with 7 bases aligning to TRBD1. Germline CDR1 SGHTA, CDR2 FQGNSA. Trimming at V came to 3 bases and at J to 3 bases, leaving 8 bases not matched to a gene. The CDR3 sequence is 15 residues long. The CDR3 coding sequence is TGTGCCAGCAGCTTGGAAGGGGGCCGGATCTACGAGCAGTACTTC. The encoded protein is CASSLEGGRIYEQYF.

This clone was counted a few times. Here the CDR3 reads CASSESLGGNNEQYF. DNA for the CDR3: TGCGCCAGCAGTGAGTCGTTAGGGGGTAATAACGAGCAGTACTTC. The rearrangement links TRBV10-1 to TRBJ2-7; a possible D gene is TRBD1 (6 bases). Germline-derived CDR1 and CDR2 are WNHNN and SYGVQD (reference sequence). The CDR3 covers 15 residues. V lost 0 bases, J lost 5 bases, and 14 bases lay in between.

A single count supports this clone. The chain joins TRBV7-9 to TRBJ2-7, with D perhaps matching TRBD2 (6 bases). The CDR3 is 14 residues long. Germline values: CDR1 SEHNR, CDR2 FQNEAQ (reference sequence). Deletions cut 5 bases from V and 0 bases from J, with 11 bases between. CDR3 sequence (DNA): TGTGCCAGCAGCCGCGGGACTCTCTCCTACGAGCAGTACTTC. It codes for CASSRGTLSYEQYF.